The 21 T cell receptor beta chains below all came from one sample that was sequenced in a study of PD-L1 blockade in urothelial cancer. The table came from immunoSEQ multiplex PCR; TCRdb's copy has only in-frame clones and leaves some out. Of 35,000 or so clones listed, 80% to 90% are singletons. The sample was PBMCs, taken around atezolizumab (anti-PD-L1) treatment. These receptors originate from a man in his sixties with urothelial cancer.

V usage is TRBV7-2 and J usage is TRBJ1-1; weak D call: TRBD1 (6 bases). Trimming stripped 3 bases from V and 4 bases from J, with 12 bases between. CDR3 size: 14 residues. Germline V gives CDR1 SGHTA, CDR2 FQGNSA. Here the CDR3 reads CASSLGTQGTEAFF. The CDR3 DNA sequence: TGTGCCAGCAGCTTGGGGACACAGGGCACTGAAGCTTTCTTT.

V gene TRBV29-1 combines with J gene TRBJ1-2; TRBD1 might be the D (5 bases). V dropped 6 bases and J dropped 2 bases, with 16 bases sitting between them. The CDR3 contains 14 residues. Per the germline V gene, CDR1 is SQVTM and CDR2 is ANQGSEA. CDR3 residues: CSVPGARANYGYTF. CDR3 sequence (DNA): TGCAGCGTCCCTGGGGCACGGGCAAACTATGGCTACACCTTC.

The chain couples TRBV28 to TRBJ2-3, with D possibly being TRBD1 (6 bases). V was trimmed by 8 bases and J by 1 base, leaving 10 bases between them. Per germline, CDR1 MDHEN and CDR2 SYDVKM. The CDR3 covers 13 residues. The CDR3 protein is CASLEGGTDTQYF. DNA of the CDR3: TGTGCCAGCCTTGAGGGGGGCACAGATACGCAGTATTTT.

The CDR3 DNA reads as TGCGCCAGCAGTTCCGGGACAGGGGGCCGCACCCAAGAGACCCAGTACTTC. This translates into CASSSGTGGRTQETQYF. J is TRBJ2-5 and V is TRBV5-1, with 12 bases fitting TRBD1. The V and J ends lost 5 bases and 1 base, in that order; junction bases with no gene match: 9. The CDR3 is 17 residues long. Germline V gene lookup returns CDR1 SGHRS and CDR2 YFSETQ.

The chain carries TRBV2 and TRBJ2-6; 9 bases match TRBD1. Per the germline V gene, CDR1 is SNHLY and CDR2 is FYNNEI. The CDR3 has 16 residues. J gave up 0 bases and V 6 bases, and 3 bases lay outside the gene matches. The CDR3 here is CASRGQGDSGANVLTF. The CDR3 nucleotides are TGTGCCAGCAGGGGACAGGGCGACTCTGGGGCCAACGTCCTGACTTTC.

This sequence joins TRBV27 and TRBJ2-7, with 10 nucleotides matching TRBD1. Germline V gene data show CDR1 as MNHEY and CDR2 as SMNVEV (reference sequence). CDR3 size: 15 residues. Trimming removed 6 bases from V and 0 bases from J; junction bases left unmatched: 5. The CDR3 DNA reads TGTGCCAGCAGCGTTCGGACAGGGGGCTCCTACGAGCAGTACTTC. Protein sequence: CASSVRTGGSYEQYF.

The chain's CDR3 is CASSPGIEVFSYNEQFF. CDR3 in DNA: TGTGCCAGCAGCCCGGGGATAGAAGTTTTTTCCTACAATGAGCAGTTCTTC. The chain carries TRBV7-9 and TRBJ2-1; tentatively, D is TRBD2 (5 bases). Deletions cut 5 bases from V and 1 base from J, with 18 bases between. The CDR3 has 17 amino acids. Germline CDR1 is SEHNR and CDR2 is FQNEAQ (reference sequence).

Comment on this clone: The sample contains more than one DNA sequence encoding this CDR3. As DNA, the CDR3 is TGTGCCAGTAGTATCTTGGGAGCTAGCACAGATACGCAGTATTTT. This codes for CASSILGASTDTQYF. The rearrangement joins TRBV19 to TRBJ2-3, with D possibly being TRBD2 (5 bases). The CDR3 loop spans 15 amino acids. The ends were cut back, 3 bases at V and 0 bases at J, with 10 bases in the middle. CDR1 and CDR2 (germline): LNHDA, SQIVND (reference sequence).

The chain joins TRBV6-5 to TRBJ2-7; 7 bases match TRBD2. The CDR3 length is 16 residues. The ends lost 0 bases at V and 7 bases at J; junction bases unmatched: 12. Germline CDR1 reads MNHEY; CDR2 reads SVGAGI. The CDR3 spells CASSYSSSGPNREQYF. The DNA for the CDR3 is TGTGCCAGCAGTTACTCGAGTAGCGGGCCGAATAGGGAGCAGTACTTC.

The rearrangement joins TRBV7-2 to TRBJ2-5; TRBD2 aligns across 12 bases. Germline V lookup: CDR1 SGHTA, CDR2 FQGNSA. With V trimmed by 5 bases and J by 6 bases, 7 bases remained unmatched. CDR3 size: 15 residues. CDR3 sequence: CASSPTSGRGQTQYF. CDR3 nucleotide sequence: TGTGCCAGCAGCCCGACTAGCGGGAGAGGGCAGACCCAGTACTTC.

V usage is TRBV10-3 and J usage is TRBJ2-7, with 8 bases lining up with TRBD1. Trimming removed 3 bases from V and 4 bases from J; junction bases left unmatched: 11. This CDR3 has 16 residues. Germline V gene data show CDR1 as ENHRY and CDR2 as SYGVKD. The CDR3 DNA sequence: TGTGCCATCAGTGATCCGGACAGGGCCGGGGGTTACGAGCAGTACTTC. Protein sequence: CAISDPDRAGGYEQYF.

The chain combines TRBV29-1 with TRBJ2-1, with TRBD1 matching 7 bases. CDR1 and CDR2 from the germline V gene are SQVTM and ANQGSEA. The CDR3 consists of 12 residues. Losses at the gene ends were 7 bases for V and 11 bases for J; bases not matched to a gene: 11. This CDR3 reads CSADGTAMKQFF. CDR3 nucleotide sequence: TGCAGCGCCGACGGGACAGCAATGAAGCAGTTCTTC.

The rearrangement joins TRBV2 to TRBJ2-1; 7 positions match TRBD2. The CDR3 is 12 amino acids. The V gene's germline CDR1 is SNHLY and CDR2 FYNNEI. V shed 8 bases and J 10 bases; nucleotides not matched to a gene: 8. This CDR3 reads CASCRERDEQFF. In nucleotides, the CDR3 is TGTGCCAGCTGTCGAGAGCGGGACGAGCAGTTCTTC.

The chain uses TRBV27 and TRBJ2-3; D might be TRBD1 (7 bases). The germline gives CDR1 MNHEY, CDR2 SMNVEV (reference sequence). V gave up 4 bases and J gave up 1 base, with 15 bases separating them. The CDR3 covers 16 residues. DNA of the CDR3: TGTGCCAGCAGTTCCTACAGGGGCGGGGGCACAGATACGCAGTATTTT. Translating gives CASSSYRGGGTDTQYF.

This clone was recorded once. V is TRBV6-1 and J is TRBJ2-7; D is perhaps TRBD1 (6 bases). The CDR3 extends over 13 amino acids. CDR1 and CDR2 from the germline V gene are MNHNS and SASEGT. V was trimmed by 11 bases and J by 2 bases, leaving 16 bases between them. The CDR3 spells CALRTATTYEQYF. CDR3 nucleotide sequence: TGTGCCCTTCGGACAGCCACAACCTACGAGCAGTACTTC.

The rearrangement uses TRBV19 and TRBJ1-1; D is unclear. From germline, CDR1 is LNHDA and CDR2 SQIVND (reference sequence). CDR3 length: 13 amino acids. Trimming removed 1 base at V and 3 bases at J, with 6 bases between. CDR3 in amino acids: CASSIAEDTEAFF. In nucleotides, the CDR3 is TGTGCCAGTAGTATAGCGGAGGACACTGAAGCTTTCTTT.

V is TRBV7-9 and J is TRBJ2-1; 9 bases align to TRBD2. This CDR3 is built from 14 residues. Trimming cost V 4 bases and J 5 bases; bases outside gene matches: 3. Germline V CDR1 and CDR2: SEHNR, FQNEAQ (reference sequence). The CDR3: CASSYSGSNNEQFF. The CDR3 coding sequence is TGTGCCAGCAGCTATAGCGGGAGTAACAATGAGCAGTTCTTC.

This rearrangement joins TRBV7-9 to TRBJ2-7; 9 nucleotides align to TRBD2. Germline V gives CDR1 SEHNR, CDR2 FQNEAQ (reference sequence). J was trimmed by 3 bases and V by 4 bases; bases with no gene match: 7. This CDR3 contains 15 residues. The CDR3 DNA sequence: TGTGCCAGCAGCTCCGGGCTAGCGGGGCTCTACGAGCAGTACTTC. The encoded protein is CASSSGLAGLYEQYF.

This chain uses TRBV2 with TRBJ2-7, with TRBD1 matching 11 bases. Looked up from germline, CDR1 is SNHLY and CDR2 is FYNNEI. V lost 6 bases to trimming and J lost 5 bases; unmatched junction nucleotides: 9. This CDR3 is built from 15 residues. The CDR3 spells CASREHPGQGDEQYF. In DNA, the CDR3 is TGTGCCAGCAGAGAACACCCGGGACAGGGGGACGAGCAGTACTTC.

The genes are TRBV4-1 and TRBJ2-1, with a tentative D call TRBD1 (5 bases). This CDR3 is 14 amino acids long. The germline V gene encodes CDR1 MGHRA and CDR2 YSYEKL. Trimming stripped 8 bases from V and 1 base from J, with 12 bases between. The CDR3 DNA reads TGCGCCAGCGCACTACAGGCATCCTACAATGAGCAGTTCTTC. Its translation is CASALQASYNEQFF.

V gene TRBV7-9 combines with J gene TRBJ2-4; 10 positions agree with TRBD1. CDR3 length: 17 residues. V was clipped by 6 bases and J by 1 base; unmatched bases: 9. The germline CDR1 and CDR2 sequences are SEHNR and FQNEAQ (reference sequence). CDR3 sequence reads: CASSQFGTGDAKNIQYF. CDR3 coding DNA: TGTGCCAGCAGTCAATTCGGGACAGGGGATGCCAAAAACATTCAGTACTTC.